A selection of T cell receptor beta chains follows, all from one sample in a study of persistence of HIV-infected CD4 T cells. Only in-frame clones appear in the TCRdb table, and some are missing; sequencing was by immunoSEQ multiplex PCR. The sample records tens of thousands of clones, around 72% being singletons. What these receptors recognize is not known. Source: CD4+ T cells sorted from PBMCs after approximately 19-hour stimulation, taken from a patient who received antiretroviral therapy. These receptors came from an adult man with HIV who was CMV-seropositive. Each CDR3 is given with its conserved first and last residue. Each record gives: clone size, V gene, J gene, D gene, CDR3 protein, CDR3 DNA. A D gene is named only where the DNA matches it firmly. Clone size is stated in some rows and not others, as once, few, many or a class when expanded.

abundance: NA
v_gene: TRBV6-4
j_gene: TRBJ2-1
d_gene: TRBD2
CDR3aa: CASSATSASYNEQFF
CDR3nt: TGTGCCAGCAGTGCAACTAGCGCCAGTTACAATGAGCAGTTCTTC

abundance: NA
v_gene: TRBV5-4
j_gene: TRBJ1-3
d_gene: TRBD1
CDR3aa: CASSSTPGQGSGNTIYF
CDR3nt: TGTGCCAGCAGCTCTACCCCGGGACAGGGGTCCGGAAACACCATATATTTT

abundance: few
v_gene: TRBV12-3/TRBV12-4
j_gene: TRBJ1-6
d_gene: NA
CDR3aa: CASGQGFYSPLHF
CDR3nt: TGTGCCAGCGGTCAGGGATTTTATTCACCCCTCCACTTT

abundance: few
v_gene: TRBV6-5
j_gene: TRBJ2-2
d_gene: NA
CDR3aa: CASSFRTPNTGELFF
CDR3nt: TGTGCCAGCAGTTTTCGGACACCTAACACCGGGGAGCTGTTTTTT

abundance: NA
v_gene: TRBV27
j_gene: TRBJ1-2
d_gene: NA
CDR3aa: CASKRGNYGYTF
CDR3nt: TGTGCCAGCAAAAGGGGGAACTATGGCTACACCTTC

abundance: NA
v_gene: TRBV7-2
j_gene: TRBJ1-3
d_gene: NA
CDR3aa: CASSSYGSGNTIYF
CDR3nt: TGTGCCAGCAGTAGTTACGGCTCTGGAAACACCATATATTTT

abundance: NA
v_gene: TRBV4-1
j_gene: TRBJ2-3
d_gene: NA
CDR3aa: CASSEQSTDTQYF
CDR3nt: TGCGCCAGCAGCGAACAGAGCACAGATACGCAGTATTTT

abundance: once
v_gene: TRBV6-5
j_gene: TRBJ1-1
d_gene: NA
CDR3aa: CASSYSYSVNTEAFF
CDR3nt: TGTGCCAGCAGTTACTCGTACAGTGTGAACACTGAAGCTTTCTTT

abundance: NA
v_gene: TRBV6-7
j_gene: TRBJ1-2
d_gene: NA
CDR3aa: CASSYGQGPGYTF
CDR3nt: TGTGCCAGCAGTTACGGGCAGGGACCTGGCTACACCTTC

abundance: NA
v_gene: TRBV2
j_gene: TRBJ1-2
d_gene: TRBD1
CDR3aa: CASSESYRGSGYTF
CDR3nt: TGTGCCAGCAGTGAAAGTTACAGGGGCTCTGGCTACACCTTC

abundance: NA
v_gene: TRBV9
j_gene: TRBJ2-1
d_gene: TRBD2
CDR3aa: CASSVRAGAYNEQFF
CDR3nt: TGTGCCAGCAGCGTCAGAGCGGGGGCCTACAATGAGCAGTTCTTC

abundance: NA
v_gene: TRBV5-8
j_gene: TRBJ1-2
d_gene: NA
CDR3aa: CASSFGTRADGYTF
CDR3nt: TGTGCCAGCAGCTTTGGGACCAGGGCGGATGGCTACACCTTC

abundance: NA
v_gene: TRBV5-8
j_gene: TRBJ1-6
d_gene: NA
CDR3aa: CASSFLGNNSPLHF
CDR3nt: TGTGCCAGCAGCTTCCTAGGGAATAATTCACCCCTCCACTTT

abundance: NA
v_gene: TRBV6-5
j_gene: TRBJ1-2
d_gene: NA
CDR3aa: CASSYVQGMGYGYTF
CDR3nt: TGTGCCAGCAGTTACGTCCAGGGGATGGGTTATGGCTACACCTTC

abundance: NA
v_gene: TRBV25-1
j_gene: TRBJ1-2
d_gene: NA
CDR3aa: CASSQLPGPFPYTF
CDR3nt: TGTGCCAGCAGTCAACTACCCGGGCCCTTTCCCTACACCTTC

abundance: NA
v_gene: TRBV5-1
j_gene: TRBJ1-1
d_gene: NA
CDR3aa: CASSHERLNTEAFF
CDR3nt: TGCGCCAGCAGCCACGAGAGACTCAACACTGAAGCTTTCTTT

abundance: once
v_gene: TRBV7-6
j_gene: TRBJ1-1
d_gene: TRBD1
CDR3aa: CASSLGRGRNEAFF
CDR3nt: TGTGCCAGCAGCTTAGGCAGGGGGCGTAATGAAGCTTTCTTT

abundance: NA
v_gene: TRBV30
j_gene: TRBJ1-1
d_gene: TRBD1
CDR3aa: CAWDRANTEAFF
CDR3nt: TGTGCCTGGGACAGGGCGAACACTGAAGCTTTCTTT

abundance: NA
v_gene: TRBV7-2
j_gene: TRBJ2-7
d_gene: NA
CDR3aa: CASSLAINSYEQYF
CDR3nt: TGTGCCAGCAGCTTAGCGATTAACAGTTACGAGCAGTACTTC

abundance: NA
v_gene: TRBV10-3
j_gene: TRBJ1-1
d_gene: NA
CDR3aa: CATHELNTEAFF
CDR3nt: TGTGCCACCCATGAGTTGAACACTGAAGCTTTCTTT

abundance: NA
v_gene: TRBV7-9
j_gene: TRBJ2-7
d_gene: NA
CDR3aa: CASSLGVRSYEQYF
CDR3nt: TGTGCCAGCAGCTTAGGGGTCCGCTCCTACGAGCAGTACTTC

abundance: NA
v_gene: TRBV24-1
j_gene: TRBJ2-3
d_gene: NA
CDR3aa: CATSAEGSTDTQYF
CDR3nt: TGTGCCACCAGTGCAGAGGGGTCTACAGATACGCAGTATTTT

abundance: NA
v_gene: TRBV6-2/TRBV6-3
j_gene: TRBJ1-5
d_gene: TRBD1
CDR3aa: CASSYSPTGGQPQHF
CDR3nt: TGTGCCAGCAGTTACTCGCCGACAGGGGGGCAGCCCCAGCATTTT

abundance: few
v_gene: TRBV19
j_gene: TRBJ1-1
d_gene: NA
CDR3aa: CASSLQSATEAFF
CDR3nt: TGTGCCAGTAGTCTCCAGTCTGCGACTGAAGCTTTCTTT

abundance: NA
v_gene: TRBV6-5
j_gene: TRBJ1-5
d_gene: TRBD1
CDR3aa: CASSEQQGRNQPQHF
CDR3nt: TGTGCCAGCAGCGAGCAACAGGGGAGAAATCAGCCCCAGCATTTT

abundance: NA
v_gene: TRBV28
j_gene: TRBJ1-3
d_gene: NA
CDR3aa: CASDSTSSGNTIYF
CDR3nt: TGTGCCAGCGACAGTACCAGCTCTGGAAACACCATATATTTT

abundance: few
v_gene: TRBV19
j_gene: TRBJ2-2
d_gene: TRBD1
CDR3aa: CASSYRGSTGELFF
CDR3nt: TGTGCCAGTAGTTACAGGGGCAGCACCGGGGAGCTGTTTTTT

abundance: NA
v_gene: TRBV7-2
j_gene: TRBJ1-5
d_gene: TRBD1
CDR3aa: CASSLEGTGNQPQHF
CDR3nt: TGTGCCAGCAGCTTGGAAGGGACAGGAAATCAGCCCCAGCATTTT

abundance: NA
v_gene: TRBV4-2
j_gene: TRBJ1-6
d_gene: NA
CDR3aa: CASSQDLQGVSPLHF
CDR3nt: TGTGCCAGCAGCCAAGATCTGCAGGGAGTTTCACCCCTCCACTTT

abundance: NA
v_gene: TRBV6-5
j_gene: TRBJ2-1
d_gene: TRBD1
CDR3aa: CASSSWEQGNNEQFF
CDR3nt: TGTGCCAGCAGTTCCTGGGAACAGGGGAACAATGAGCAGTTCTTC

abundance: NA
v_gene: TRBV7-2
j_gene: TRBJ1-5
d_gene: NA
CDR3aa: CASSLIITRPGSNQPQHF
CDR3nt: TGTGCCAGCAGCTTGATTATTACCCGGCCAGGCAGCAATCAGCCCCAGCATTTT

abundance: NA
v_gene: TRBV5-1
j_gene: TRBJ1-4
d_gene: NA
CDR3aa: CASSWGGLRGEKLFF
CDR3nt: TGCGCCAGCAGCTGGGGCGGGTTAAGAGGTGAAAAACTGTTTTTT

abundance: few
v_gene: TRBV19
j_gene: TRBJ1-1
d_gene: NA
CDR3aa: CASSQYEGGYTEAFF
CDR3nt: TGTGCCAGTAGTCAATACGAGGGGGGGTACACTGAAGCTTTCTTT

abundance: few
v_gene: TRBV12-3/TRBV12-4
j_gene: TRBJ1-2
d_gene: TRBD1
CDR3aa: CASTTGSSGYTF
CDR3nt: TGTGCCAGCACGACAGGGTCTAGTGGCTACACCTTC

abundance: NA
v_gene: TRBV2
j_gene: TRBJ2-7
d_gene: TRBD2
CDR3aa: CASSEGSSGGIRQYF
CDR3nt: TGTGCCAGCAGTGAAGGTTCTAGCGGGGGCATTCGGCAGTACTTC

abundance: NA
v_gene: TRBV7-2
j_gene: TRBJ2-6
d_gene: NA
CDR3aa: CASRQPRGSGANVLTF
CDR3nt: TGTGCCAGCAGACAACCGAGGGGGAGCGGGGCCAACGTCCTGACTTTC

abundance: NA
v_gene: TRBV5-1
j_gene: TRBJ1-3
d_gene: NA
CDR3aa: CASSLEAGARNTIYF
CDR3nt: TGCGCCAGCAGCTTGGAGGCGGGGGCAAGAAACACCATATATTTT

abundance: NA
v_gene: TRBV6-1
j_gene: TRBJ1-2
d_gene: NA
CDR3aa: CASSEASALYGYTF
CDR3nt: TGTGCCAGCAGTGAAGCTAGCGCTCTCTATGGCTACACCTTC

abundance: NA
v_gene: TRBV27
j_gene: TRBJ1-5
d_gene: NA
CDR3aa: CASSLEAKYQPQHF
CDR3nt: TGTGCCAGCAGTTTAGAAGCTAAGTATCAGCCCCAGCATTTT

abundance: NA
v_gene: TRBV24-1
j_gene: TRBJ2-3
d_gene: TRBD2
CDR3aa: CATSDFASGSPRGQYF
CDR3nt: TGTGCCACCAGTGATTTCGCTAGCGGGAGCCCCAGAGGGCAGTATTTT

abundance: NA
v_gene: TRBV4-2
j_gene: TRBJ2-1
d_gene: TRBD2
CDR3aa: CASSQDPLAASYNEQFF
CDR3nt: TGTGCCAGCAGCCAAGATCCCCTAGCGGCTTCCTACAATGAGCAGTTCTTC

abundance: NA
v_gene: TRBV18
j_gene: TRBJ1-1
d_gene: NA
CDR3aa: CASSATWGMAEAFF
CDR3nt: TGTGCCAGCTCAGCCACCTGGGGGATGGCTGAAGCTTTCTTT